This record covers a single T cell receptor beta chain. The data originate from a study of blood T cell repertoires in COVID-19. Study-level background: Donors in the United States, Italy and Spain gave samples during acute or convalescent COVID-19. PBMCs, B-cell-depleted T cells, or T cells provided the cDNA or gDNA that made up the material.

This CDR3 is 14 amino acids long. The trim removed 2 bases at V and 5 bases at J, leaving 3 bases unmatched. Germline-derived CDR1 and CDR2 are SGHTA and FQGNSA. In the authors' methods: Researchers report that nucleated cell counts were estimated from reference gene primer amplification. Clones were read by immunoSEQ multiplex PCR, and TCRdb kept only the in-frame ones, dropping some. The V and J calls and clone size come from that table; D and trimming were worked out from the DNA. This sample carries 70,000 to 95,000 clones, 85% to 90% of them seen once, and the ten largest clones take roughly 1.5%.

The specimen sequenced was peripheral blood. This receptor was identified in a human donor with active COVID-19. The donor label of this sample is uncertain. The chain carries TRBV7-2 and TRBJ2-3, with 8 bases identical to TRBD2. The CDR3 DNA reads TGTGCCAGCAGCTTAACCGGGGGGGGAGATACGCAGTATTTT. Its translation: CASSLTGGGDTQYF.